This T cell receptor (beta chain) was identified during a study of low-dose radiotherapy and immunotherapy resistance in tumors. Study information: Patients received cyclophosphamide 200 mg/m2 intravenously every two weeks, the day before radiation-immunotherapy.

This clonotype was observed many times. The time point: after trial treatment. As for treatment: LDRT plus nivolumab, ipilimumab, low-dose cyclophosphamide and aspirin (RACIN trial). As a condition of eligibility, patients had advanced solid tumors lacking tumor-infiltrating lymphocytes. With TRAV- and TRBV-specific primers, first-strand cDNA was made, covering the alpha and beta chains. A roughly 19-cycle PCR with a constant-region primer and V-primer adapter amplified TCRs. TCRdb ran MiXCR on the reads and lists one entry per CDR3 protein. The table has approximately 100,000 distinct CDR3 sequences, more than 20% seen once. This sample comprised PBMCs, obtained after low-dose radiotherapy plus immunotherapy. The clonotype comes from a male donor with prostate cancer.

The CDR3 spells CSVVQGLAGYRTTNEQFF. In DNA, the CDR3 is TGCAGCGTTGTCCAGGGACTAGCGGGCTACAGGACCACCAATGAGCAGTTCTTC. The J gene is TRBJ2-1, the V gene TRBV29-1; 12 bases match TRBD2. The CDR3 length is 18 residues. CDR1 is SQVTM and CDR2 is ANQGSEA in the germline V gene. V was pared by 4 bases and J by 6 bases, with 16 bases of the junction left unmatched.